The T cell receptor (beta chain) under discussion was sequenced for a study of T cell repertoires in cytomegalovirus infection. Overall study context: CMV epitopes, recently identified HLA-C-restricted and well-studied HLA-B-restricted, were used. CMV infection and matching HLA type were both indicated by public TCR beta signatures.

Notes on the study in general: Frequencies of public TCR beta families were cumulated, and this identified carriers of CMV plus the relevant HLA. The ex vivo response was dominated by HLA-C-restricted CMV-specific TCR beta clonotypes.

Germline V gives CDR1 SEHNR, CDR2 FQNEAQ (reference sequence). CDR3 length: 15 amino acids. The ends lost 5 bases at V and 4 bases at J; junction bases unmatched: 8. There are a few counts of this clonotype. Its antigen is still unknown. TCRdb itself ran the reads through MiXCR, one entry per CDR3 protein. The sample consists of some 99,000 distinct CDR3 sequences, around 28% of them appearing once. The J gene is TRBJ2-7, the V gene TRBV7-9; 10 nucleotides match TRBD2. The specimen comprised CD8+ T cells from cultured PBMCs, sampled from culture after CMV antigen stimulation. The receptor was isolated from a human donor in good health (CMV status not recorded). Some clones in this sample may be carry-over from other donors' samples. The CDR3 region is CASSPSTSGAYEQYF. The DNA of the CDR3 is TGTGCCAGCAGCCCGTCTACTAGCGGGGCGTACGAGCAGTACTTC.